This TCR beta chain originates from a study of OX40 agonist ivuxolimab in advanced cancers. Study-level information: Patients treated during dose escalation were battling hepatocellular carcinoma, melanoma, renal cell or head and neck cancer. Study-level results: Blood T cells, both CD4+ and CD8+, expanded clonally by week 6 at 0.1 to 3.0 mg/kg.

In regard to this clone: Its target is not known.

Between the trimmed V and J ends, which lost 10 bases and 6 bases, there was a span of 18 bases. The CDR3 extends over 13 amino acids. Germline-derived CDR1 and CDR2 are MDHEN and SYDVKM. TCRdb keeps only in-frame clones here, not all; method: immunoSEQ multiplex PCR. In the table there are roughly 26,000 clones, 76% of which are singletons. This TCR was recovered from an adult with an advanced solid tumor such as melanoma, head and neck, liver or kidney cancer. The source was CD4+ or CD8+ T cells sorted from blood, collected in a trial of the OX40 agonist ivuxolimab. The chain has TRBV28 and TRBJ2-5; either TRBD1 or TRBD2 may fit D (5 bases each). The CDR3: CATTGASEKTQYF. The DNA for the CDR3 is TGTGCCACCACCGGGGCTTCGGAGAAGACCCAGTACTTC.